This T cell receptor beta chain was found in a study of cytotoxic CD8 clonotypes in ibrutinib-treated CLL. Study-wide context: There were, on average, 255,043 productive templates and around 90,000 productive rearrangements per sample.

General observations from the study: Public clonotypes were uncommon and contracted or stayed stable on treatment. Circulating CD8+ T-cell counts were tracked by baseline clonality, which exceeded that of age-matched healthy donors.

Produced via immunoSEQ multiplex PCR; TCRdb's table is partial and in-frame only. The sample shows around 300,000 clones, roughly 80% of them seen only once. Germline-derived CDR1 and CDR2 are LNHNV and YYDKDF (reference sequence). The length of the CDR3 is 14 residues. The V end lost 1 base, the J end lost 5 bases, and 8 bases lay between the germline ends. Turning to this clone: The antigen is unknown.

This TCR was recovered from a human donor with chronic lymphocytic leukemia. The rearrangement uses TRBV15 and TRBJ1-4; TRBD1 is a possible D gene (5 bases). The source was PBMCs, collected before ibrutinib treatment. In DNA, the CDR3 is TGTGCCACCAGCAGAGGGACAAGAAATGAAAAACTGTTTTTT. It is translated as CATSRGTRNEKLFF.